This record covers a single T cell receptor (beta chain). These data belong to a study of blood T cell repertoires in COVID-19. Whole-study context: PBMCs, B-cell-depleted T cells, or T cells provided the cDNA or gDNA that made up the material.

Here immunoSEQ multiplex PCR was the method, and the copy in TCRdb shows in-frame clones only, minus some. The sample lists about 150,000 clones; around 85% were seen once. V was clipped by 0 bases and J by 16 bases; unmatched bases: 8. This CDR3 has 13 residues. From germline, CDR1 is SNHLY and CDR2 FYNNEI. The rearrangement uses TRBV2 and TRBJ1-5, with TRBD1 matching 8 bases. The source is a woman between 65 and 79 years old with acute or convalescent COVID-19. The specimen sequenced was peripheral blood. The CDR3 region has the DNA TGTGCCAGCAGTGAAGCGCTCTCAGGGGGCGGACATTTT. This translates into CASSEALSGGGHF.